This T cell receptor (beta chain) was found in a study of cytomegalovirus exposure and HLA in healthy donors (dated by TCRdb to 2017 to 2019). In the study overall: According to an earlier analysis of 587 of the donors, some 180 million T cells yielded roughly 100 million unique TCR beta sequences and approximately 280 Gb of sequence data. Because of strong linkage in the cohort, five DR-DQ haplotypes were treated as single units for association and clustering. Besides the first cohort of under 700 subjects, a separate validation cohort made up of 120 different subjects was used. Class I and class II HLA loci were covered by the typing at four-digit resolution. To decide whether each TCR beta V gene segment behaved as functional or pseudogenic, an earlier analysis of some 580 of the donors relied on high-throughput TCR beta sequencing. Using immunosequencing, the study profiled T cell repertoires from about 610 subjects and related those repertoires to cytomegalovirus serostatus. Rather than using new phenotypic data, the later analysis identified candidate immune exposures from TCR beta sequences and from how often those sequences occurred across donors. A later genetic analysis took genome-wide SNP genotypes for about three fifths of the 666 donors and used that subset as a discovery cohort. Donor age, sex, ethnicity and CMV serostatus were compiled alongside the repertoire data. To predict cytomegalovirus infection status, the study combined high-throughput TCR immunosequencing, statistical association of individual TCRs with disease status, and machine learning. An early release that covered approximately 600 HLA-typed donors contained 250 to 350 gigabases of sequencing data and approximately 85 million unique TCR sequences. The number of donors typed differed by locus, with about 629-630 for A, B, C, DRB1 and DQB1, roughly 520 for DQA1, 606 for DPA1, and around 450 for DPB1. The study aimed to test whether cataloging public T cell receptors could reveal signatures of past pathogen exposure. Every discovery cohort repertoire had been produced on one sequencing platform. Of the roughly 390 genotyped donors, about 80% fell in the genetic ancestry cluster associated with self-reported Caucasian donors. Among about 370 genotyped donors of the cohort, an average of around 240,000 unique TCR beta nucleotide sequences was sequenced per donor, of which about 19% were non-productive. A later analysis re-examined previously published TCR beta repertoires from hundreds of donors and added high-resolution HLA genotyping to investigate patterns of TCR occurrence.

The library was built by means of the immunoSEQ multiplex PCR assay. For the multiplex PCR, a mixture combining 60 forward primers for TCR Vbeta segments and 13 reverse primers for TCR Jbeta segments was used. The CDR3 region of rearranged TCR beta genes was amplified from genomic DNA by a multiplex PCR assay. The Illumina HiSeq System was used to sequence the amplified TCR beta libraries as 87-base-pair reads. Regarding the original processing steps: In a later analysis, some 80 million unique TCR beta chains were counted across the roughly 670 repertoires, and around 10 million of these chains were shared by at least two donors. Raw reads were error-corrected and collapsed into unique sequences with a nearest-neighbor algorithm that merged closely related sequences to remove PCR and sequencing errors. Alignment of CDR3 sequences to IMGT reference sequences was used to assign V, D and J gene segments. For a sequence to be retained, at least a six-nucleotide match to both a V gene segment and a J gene segment was required. A rearrangement counted as productive if the CDR3 had no stop codons and remained in frame with V and J, and every other rearrangement counted as non-productive. Following IMGT convention, CDR3 was defined as the stretch from the second conserved V-encoded cysteine to the conserved J-encoded phenylalanine. Sequences without an unambiguous match to a single V gene segment were excluded from the earlier analysis of a few hundred of the donors. In an earlier analysis of some 590 of the donors, V segments were called functional above 56.7% productive rearrangements and were called segregating when the between-donor standard deviation exceeded 5%. A statistical classification framework was built to diagnose cytomegalovirus status from the catalog of TCR beta chain sequences. In a later analysis, TCR nucleotide sequences were compared against IMGT/GENE-DB human TR gene sequences so that V and J genes could be assigned. In a later analysis, CDR3 sequences and most-parsimonious VDJ recombination scenarios were assigned using the TCRdist pipeline. In a later analysis, each TCR beta chain was defined by its CDR3 amino acid sequence together with its V-gene family, and reads without a unique V-gene family were excluded. As a way to deal with suspected cross-contamination and a sequencing artifact, a later analysis dropped 450 to 600 nucleotide sequences that were highly shared and had low generation probability. A later analysis calculated a clonal expansion index for each public chain from normalized within-repertoire ranks of inferred template counts. Generation probabilities in a later analysis came from a VDJ recombination model fitted to out-of-frame rearrangements, and those results were checked against IGoR. A later analysis scored TCR-TCR, TCR-HLA and TCR-CMV co-occurrence with hypergeometric tests, applying a repertoire-size bias correction to TCR pairs. To estimate false discovery rates, a later analysis permuted the HLA or CMV assignments 20 times. In a later analysis, co-occurring TCRs were grouped with DBSCAN, and TCRdist sequence similarity was added when clustering was performed within HLA-allele-positive subsets. Co-occurrence clustering excluded repertoires with fewer than 30,000 or more than 120,000 public chains, plus five with anomalous nucleotide sharing. TCRdb took this table from immuneACCESS and kept in-frame rearrangements with V and J called. Such tables lack part of the clones; where checked against another copy, unresolved V genes explain under half of the gap, and the rest is unexplained. V and J calls and clone size come straight from that table; D and trimming were deduced from the DNA. The sample records some 120,000 clones, 65% to 80% of which are singletons. Roughly 13% of the sample is held by the ten biggest clonotypes.

Summary of the overall study and its limitations: Three of the identified cytomegalovirus-associated TCR beta chains were confirmed in vitro to be specific for cytomegalovirus antigens. Because counts were too low, about 18 rarely observed V segments, including chromosome 9 orphons, were excluded from the earlier analysis of a few hundred of the donors. The study gave a list of some 150 TCR beta chains associated with cytomegalovirus. Most TCR sequences were observed very rarely across donors, whereas some public TCRs were present in many individuals. The classifier was reported to diagnose cytomegalovirus status with high specificity and sensitivity in both the original and validation cohorts. Presence/absence analyses assumed roughly uniform sequencing depth across donors, an assumption that may not hold. The authors suggested that the approach could potentially be extended to other disease states and immunological phenotypes. An association between a missense DCLRE1C variant and V-gene and J-gene trimming of TCR beta chains was found in a later genetic analysis and replicated in an independent cohort. A later genetic analysis reported fewer N-insertions in productive TCRs among donors in an Asian-associated ancestry cluster than the roughly 650-donor mean. A later analysis found that HLA-associated TCR beta chains were more clonally expanded and had lower generation probabilities than equally common non-associated chains. Specific HLA alleles were associated with over 15,000 TCR beta sequences at a false discovery rate of 0.05 in a later analysis. In a later analysis, most CMV-associated TCR beta chains were found to appear HLA-restricted, with HLA associations seemingly driven largely by CMV exposure. This cohort had only TCR beta chains sequenced, and the lack of alpha or paired-chain data limited which features could be detected. The only immune exposure information available for the cohort was CMV serostatus. Linkage disequilibrium might explain the correlated functional status among segregating V segments, but an unknown experimental factor could not be excluded. In an earlier analysis of several hundred of the donors, most TCR beta V segments were observed in productive rearrangements about 87% or about 30% of the time, broadly matching IMGT annotations. In a later analysis, TCR association rates were found to vary across HLA loci, with the most associated TCRs seen for DRB1 alleles and the fewest for HLA-C alleles. HLA typing was unavailable for some donors at each locus, so association tests used only the typed subset. When HLA alleles, especially DR and DQ, strongly co-occurred, attributing TCR associations to individual alleles was difficult. Because the 87-base-pair reads could not distinguish some IMGT-functional V segments, including TRBV6-2 and TRBV6-3, those segments were excluded. According to a later analysis, parvovirus B19, influenza, CMV and Epstein-Barr virus appeared linked to several top co-occurrence clusters. A cluster of highly shared sequence variants was judged likely to be a technical artifact of the sequencing pipeline. A further reported finding was that TCR beta sequences accurately predicted the HLA-A and HLA-B alleles for most subjects in the first cohort.

The CDR3 measures 16 amino acids from cysteine to phenylalanine. Kept here is only the CDR3 DNA, which spans 48 bases and is read in frame from base 1. CDR1 and CDR2 (MNHNS, SASEGT) derive from the germline V gene. Trimmed from V: 1 base; trimmed from J: 5 bases; junction bases lacking a gene match: 8. The cohort was made up of 500 to 800 healthy bone marrow donors. At the time of sampling, all cohort members were nominally healthy, though unrecorded immune exposures were likely present. The donor tested CMV seropositive and was one of the 289 seropositive cohort members. A peripheral blood sample was provided by each donor, and peripheral blood mononuclear cells were used for TCR beta sequencing. The Qiagen DNeasy Blood Extraction Kit was used to extract genomic DNA from the blood cell samples. This clone was found a few times. What antigen it recognizes has not been identified. Base qualities are missing; no much larger clone stands one base away.

The chain was built from TRBV6-1 and TRBJ2-7; 10 bases in between match TRBD2. The sequence derives from a woman in her thirties or forties in good health and CMV-seropositive. The specimen was PBMCs. The CDR3 protein sequence reads: CASSEVSKLAGDEQYF. The DNA reads as follows: TGTGCCAGCAGTGAAGTCTCAAAGCTAGCGGGAGACGAGCAGTACTTC.